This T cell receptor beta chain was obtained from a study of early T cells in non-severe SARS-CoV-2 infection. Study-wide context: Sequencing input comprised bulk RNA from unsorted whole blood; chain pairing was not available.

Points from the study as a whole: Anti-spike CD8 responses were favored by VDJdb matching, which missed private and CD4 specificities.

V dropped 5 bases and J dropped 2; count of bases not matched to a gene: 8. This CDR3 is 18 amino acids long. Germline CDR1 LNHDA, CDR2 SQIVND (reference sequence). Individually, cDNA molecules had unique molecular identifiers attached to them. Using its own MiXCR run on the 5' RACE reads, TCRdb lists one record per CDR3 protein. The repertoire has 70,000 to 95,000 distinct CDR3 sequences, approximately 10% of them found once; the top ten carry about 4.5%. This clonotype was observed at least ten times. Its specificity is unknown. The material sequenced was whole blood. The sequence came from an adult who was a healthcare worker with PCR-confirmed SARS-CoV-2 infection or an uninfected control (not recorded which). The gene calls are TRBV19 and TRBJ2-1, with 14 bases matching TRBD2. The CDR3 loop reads CASSAGTSGGGPYNEQFF. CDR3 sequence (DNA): TGTGCCAGTAGTGCCGGGACTAGCGGGGGTGGACCCTACAATGAGCAGTTCTTC.